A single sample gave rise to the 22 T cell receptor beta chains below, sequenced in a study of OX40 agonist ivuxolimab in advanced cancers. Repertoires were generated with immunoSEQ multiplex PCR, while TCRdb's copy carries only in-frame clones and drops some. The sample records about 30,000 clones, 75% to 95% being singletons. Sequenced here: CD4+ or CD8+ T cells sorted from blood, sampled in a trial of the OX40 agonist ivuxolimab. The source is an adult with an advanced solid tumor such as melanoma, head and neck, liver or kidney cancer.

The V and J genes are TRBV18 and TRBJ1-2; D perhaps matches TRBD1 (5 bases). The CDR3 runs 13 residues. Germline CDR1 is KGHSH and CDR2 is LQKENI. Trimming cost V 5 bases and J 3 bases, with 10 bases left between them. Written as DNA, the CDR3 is TGTGCCAGCTCAACCGGGGGGTACTATGGCTACACCTTC. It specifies CASSTGGYYGYTF.

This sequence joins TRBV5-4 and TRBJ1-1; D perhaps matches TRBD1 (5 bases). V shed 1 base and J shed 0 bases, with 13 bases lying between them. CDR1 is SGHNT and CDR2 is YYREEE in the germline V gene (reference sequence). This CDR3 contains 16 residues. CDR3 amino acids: CASSLWGEHMNTEAFF. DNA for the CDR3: TGTGCCAGCAGCTTGTGGGGGGAACACATGAACACTGAAGCTTTCTTT.

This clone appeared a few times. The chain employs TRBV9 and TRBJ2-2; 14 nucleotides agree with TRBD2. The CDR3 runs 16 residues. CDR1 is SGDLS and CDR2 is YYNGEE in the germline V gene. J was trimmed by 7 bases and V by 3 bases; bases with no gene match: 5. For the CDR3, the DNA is TGTGCCAGCAGCGCCCCGGGACTAGCGGGAGTCGGGGAGCTGTTTTTT. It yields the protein CASSAPGLAGVGELFF.

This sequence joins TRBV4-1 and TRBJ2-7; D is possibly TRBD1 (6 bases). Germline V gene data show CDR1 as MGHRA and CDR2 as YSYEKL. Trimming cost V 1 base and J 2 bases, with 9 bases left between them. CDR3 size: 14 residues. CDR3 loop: CASSQATGTYEQYF. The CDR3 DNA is TGCGCCAGCAGCCAAGCCACAGGGACCTACGAGCAGTACTTC.

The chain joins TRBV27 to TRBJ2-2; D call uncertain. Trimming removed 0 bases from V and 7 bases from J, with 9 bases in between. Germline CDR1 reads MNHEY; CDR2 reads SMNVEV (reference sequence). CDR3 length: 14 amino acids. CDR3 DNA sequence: TGTGCCAGCAGTTTATCGGGTGGTAGCGGGGAGCTGTTTTTT. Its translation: CASSLSGGSGELFF.

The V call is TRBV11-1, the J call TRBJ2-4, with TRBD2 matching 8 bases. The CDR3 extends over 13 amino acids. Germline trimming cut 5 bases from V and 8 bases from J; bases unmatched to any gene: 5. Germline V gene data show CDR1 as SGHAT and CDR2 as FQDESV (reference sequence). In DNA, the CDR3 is TGTGCCAGCAGCCCGCCGGGGGGGGACATTCAGTACTTC. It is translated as CASSPPGGDIQYF.

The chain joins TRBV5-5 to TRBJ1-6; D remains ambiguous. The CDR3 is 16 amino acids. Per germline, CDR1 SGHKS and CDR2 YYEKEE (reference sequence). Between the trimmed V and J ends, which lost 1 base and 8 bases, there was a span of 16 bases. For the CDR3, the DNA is TGTGCCAGCAGCTTGAGTAGGCCCCTCGAGTATTCACCCCTCCACTTT. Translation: CASSLSRPLEYSPLHF.

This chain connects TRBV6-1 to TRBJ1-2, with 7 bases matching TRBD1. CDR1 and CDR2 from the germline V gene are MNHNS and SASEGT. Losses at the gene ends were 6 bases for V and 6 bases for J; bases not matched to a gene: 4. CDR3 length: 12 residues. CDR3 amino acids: CASRTGDDGYTF. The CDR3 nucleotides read TGTGCCAGCAGAACAGGGGACGATGGCTACACCTTC.

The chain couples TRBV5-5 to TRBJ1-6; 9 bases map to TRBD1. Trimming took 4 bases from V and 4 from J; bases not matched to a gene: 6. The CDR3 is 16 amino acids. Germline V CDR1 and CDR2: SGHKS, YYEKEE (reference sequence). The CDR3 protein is CASSLRTGEYNSPLHF. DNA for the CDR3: TGTGCCAGCAGCCTCAGGACAGGGGAATATAATTCACCCCTCCACTTT.

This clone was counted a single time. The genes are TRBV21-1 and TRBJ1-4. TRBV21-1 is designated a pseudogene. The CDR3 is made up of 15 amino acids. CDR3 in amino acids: CASSKGGGSNEKLFF. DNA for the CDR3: TGTGCCAGCAGCAAAGGGGGCGGGAGTAATGAAAAACTGTTTTTT.

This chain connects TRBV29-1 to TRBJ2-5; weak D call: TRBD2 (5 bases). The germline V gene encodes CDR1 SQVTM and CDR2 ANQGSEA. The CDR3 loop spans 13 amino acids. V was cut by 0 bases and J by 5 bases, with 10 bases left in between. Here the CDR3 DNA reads TGCAGCGTTGAAGAAAACAGCGGTGAGACCCAGTACTTC. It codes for CSVEENSGETQYF.

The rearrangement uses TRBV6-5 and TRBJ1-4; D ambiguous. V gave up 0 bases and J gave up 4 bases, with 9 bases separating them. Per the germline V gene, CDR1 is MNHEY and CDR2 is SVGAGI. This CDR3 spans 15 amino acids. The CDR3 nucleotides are TGTGCCAGCAGTTACTCTGGGTTACTTAATGAAAAACTGTTTTTT. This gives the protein CASSYSGLLNEKLFF.

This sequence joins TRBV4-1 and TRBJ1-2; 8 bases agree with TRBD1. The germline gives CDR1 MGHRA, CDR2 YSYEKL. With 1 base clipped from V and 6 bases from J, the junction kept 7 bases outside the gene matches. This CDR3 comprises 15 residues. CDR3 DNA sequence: TGCGCCAGCAGCCAAGTGCCTCAGGGGGCCGATGGCTACACCTTC. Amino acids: CASSQVPQGADGYTF.

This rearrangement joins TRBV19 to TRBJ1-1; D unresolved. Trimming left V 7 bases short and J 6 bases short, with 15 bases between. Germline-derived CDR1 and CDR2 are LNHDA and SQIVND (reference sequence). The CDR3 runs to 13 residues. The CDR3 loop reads CASNSRGSAEAFF. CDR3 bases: TGTGCCAGTAATTCACGTGGAAGCGCTGAAGCTTTCTTT.

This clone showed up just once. The CDR3 region has the DNA TGTGCCAGCAGCCAAGTGGATAGCTCACCCCTCCACTTT. Encoded protein: CASSQVDSSPLHF. This chain joins TRBV14 and TRBJ1-6; D is uncertain. Germline lookup yields CDR1 SGHDN and CDR2 FVKESK. V was shortened by 1 base and J by 10 bases, with 8 bases between the two germline ends. The length of the CDR3 is 13 residues.

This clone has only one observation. The CDR3 protein is CASSHDDTSGLNEQFF. DNA for the CDR3: TGCGCCAGCAGCCATGATGATACTAGCGGACTAAATGAGCAGTTCTTC. The J gene is TRBJ2-1, the V gene TRBV4-3; 8 bases line up with TRBD2. Germline lookup yields CDR1 LGHNA and CDR2 YSLEER. CDR3 length equals 16 residues. J was trimmed by 7 bases and V by 3 bases; bases with no gene match: 11.

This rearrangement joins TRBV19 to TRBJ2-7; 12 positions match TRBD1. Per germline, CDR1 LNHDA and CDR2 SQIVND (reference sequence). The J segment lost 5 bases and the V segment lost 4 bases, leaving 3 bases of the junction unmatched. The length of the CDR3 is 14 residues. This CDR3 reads CASSTGQGANEQYV. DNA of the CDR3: TGTGCCAGTAGTACGGGACAGGGGGCAAACGAGCAGTACGTC.

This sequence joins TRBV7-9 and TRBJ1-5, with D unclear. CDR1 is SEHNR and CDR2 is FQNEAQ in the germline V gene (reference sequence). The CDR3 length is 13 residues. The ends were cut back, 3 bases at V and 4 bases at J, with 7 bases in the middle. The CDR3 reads CASSFEGNQPQHF. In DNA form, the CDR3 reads TGTGCCAGCAGCTTTGAAGGGAATCAGCCCCAGCATTTT.

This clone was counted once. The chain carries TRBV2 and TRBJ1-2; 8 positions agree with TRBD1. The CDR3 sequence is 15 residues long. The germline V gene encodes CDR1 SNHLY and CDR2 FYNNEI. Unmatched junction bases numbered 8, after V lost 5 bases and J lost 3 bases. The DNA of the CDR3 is TGTGCCAGCAGTCAGGGGGCTCGGAGGGACTATGGCTACACCTTC. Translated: CASSQGARRDYGYTF.

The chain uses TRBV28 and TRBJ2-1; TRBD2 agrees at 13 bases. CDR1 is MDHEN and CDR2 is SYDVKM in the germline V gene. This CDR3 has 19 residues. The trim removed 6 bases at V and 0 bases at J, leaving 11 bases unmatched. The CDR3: CASSPRGLAGRSSYNEQFF. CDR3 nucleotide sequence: TGTGCCAGCAGCCCTCGGGGACTAGCGGGGAGAAGCTCCTACAATGAGCAGTTCTTC.

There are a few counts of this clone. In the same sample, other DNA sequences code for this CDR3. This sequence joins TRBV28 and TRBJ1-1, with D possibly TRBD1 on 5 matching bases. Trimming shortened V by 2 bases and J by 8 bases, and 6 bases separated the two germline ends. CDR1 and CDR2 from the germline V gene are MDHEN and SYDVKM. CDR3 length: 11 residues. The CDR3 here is CASSLGTEAFF. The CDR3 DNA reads TGTGCCAGCAGTTTAGGGACGGAAGCTTTCTTT.

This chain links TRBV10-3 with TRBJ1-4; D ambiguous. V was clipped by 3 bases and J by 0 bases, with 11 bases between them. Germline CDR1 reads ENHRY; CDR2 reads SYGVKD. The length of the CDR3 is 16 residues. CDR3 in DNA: TGTGCCATCAGTGAATGGGTCGGAGCAACTAATGAAAAACTGTTTTTT. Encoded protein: CAISEWVGATNEKLFF.